Presented here are 28 T cell receptor beta chains from one specimen sequenced in a study of identifying expanded T cells in peripheral blood. TCRdb's copy holds only in-frame clones and misses some; the assay was immunoSEQ multiplex PCR. The sample records approximately 110,000 clones, about 87% being singletons. The sample taken for sequencing was blood. Source of these receptors: a person between 18 and 69 years old in good health.

The chain uses TRBV11-3 and TRBJ2-3; perhaps D is TRBD1 or TRBD2 (5 bases each). V lost 5 bases to trimming and J lost 0 bases, with 15 bases between them. CDR3 size: 16 residues. Germline V gene sequence: CDR1 SGHNT, CDR2 YENEEA. The CDR3 DNA reads as TGTGCCAGCAGCCCCGGCCGGGGCTCTAGCACAGATACGCAGTATTTT. This gives the protein CASSPGRGSSTDTQYF.

The chain employs TRBV5-1 and TRBJ2-1, with D unclear. Deletions cut 2 bases from V and 0 bases from J, with 9 bases between. The CDR3 length is 15 residues. From germline, CDR1 is SGHRS and CDR2 YFSETQ. The CDR3 region is CASSFDPSSYNEQFF. Here the CDR3 DNA reads TGCGCCAGCAGCTTTGACCCCAGCTCCTACAATGAGCAGTTCTTC.

This chain connects TRBV6-5 to TRBJ1-5; D is uncertain. V lost 5 bases, J lost 8 bases, and 16 bases lay in between. CDR3 size: 14 residues. In germline, CDR1 is MNHEY, CDR2 SVGAGI. This CDR3 is CASSPTRTREPQHF. The CDR3 DNA is TGTGCCAGCAGTCCCACCCGGACCCGGGAGCCCCAGCATTTT.

The chain has TRBV7-2 and TRBJ1-6; unclear D gene. Germline V gives CDR1 SGHTA, CDR2 FQGNSA. Deletions cut 0 bases from V and 4 bases from J, with 7 bases between. CDR3 length: 15 amino acids. CDR3 in amino acids: CASSLAPSYNSPLHF. CDR3 nucleotides: TGTGCCAGCAGCTTAGCTCCAAGTTATAATTCACCCCTCCACTTT.

The CDR3 protein is CASSPDQIYGYTF. The DNA for the CDR3 is TGTGCCAGCAGCCCTGACCAGATCTATGGCTACACCTTC. This sequence joins TRBV7-2 and TRBJ1-2; D remains unclear. The germline V gene encodes CDR1 SGHTA and CDR2 FQGNSA. The CDR3 extends over 13 amino acids. Trimming took 5 bases from V and 4 from J, leaving 11 bases between them.

The gene calls are TRBV19 and TRBJ2-1; 7 positions match TRBD2. The CDR3 has 15 amino acids. Germline lookup yields CDR1 LNHDA and CDR2 SQIVND (reference sequence). Trimming took 8 bases from V and 7 from J; bases not matched to a gene: 14. The CDR3 DNA reads as TGTGCCAGTGCTCCCGCGCAGCGGGATTGGAATGAGCAGTTCTTC. Its protein is CASAPAQRDWNEQFF.

The chain carries TRBV5-4 and TRBJ1-6; no clear D. The V gene's germline CDR1 is SGHNT and CDR2 YYREEE (reference sequence). This CDR3 spans 17 amino acids. Trimming took 3 bases from V and 7 from J, leaving 20 bases between them. The CDR3 DNA reads TGTGCCAGCAGCTCCGAATTTTCCTCGAGGGCCAATTCACCCCTCCACTTT. It codes for CASSSEFSSRANSPLHF.

The rearrangement uses TRBV25-1 and TRBJ2-5; D is uncertain. The J call could be wrong; TRBJ2-7 is a better fit for the DNA end. The CDR3 has 13 amino acids. Per germline, CDR1 MGHDK and CDR2 SYGVNS. In nucleotides, the CDR3 is TGTGCCAGCAGTGAGGGATCCGGCTACGAGCAGTACTTC. It yields the protein CASSEGSGYEQYF.

The chain recombines TRBV2 with TRBJ2-3; TRBD2 aligns across 12 bases. CDR1 and CDR2 from the germline V gene are SNHLY and FYNNEI. V was clipped by 3 bases and J by 6 bases; unmatched bases: 7. This CDR3 comprises 16 residues. The CDR3: CASSDPSGGAGDTQYF. The CDR3 nucleotides are TGTGCCAGCAGTGACCCTAGCGGGGGGGCCGGGGATACGCAGTATTTT.

The chain joins TRBV6-5 to TRBJ1-4; no clear D. V shed 6 bases and J shed 8 bases, with 10 bases lying between them. The CDR3 runs to 12 residues. CDR1 and CDR2 from the germline V gene are MNHEY and SVGAGI. The CDR3 DNA sequence: TGTGCCAGCAGAGCGACCGGGGAAAAACTGTTTTTT. Its protein product is CASRATGEKLFF.

This chain joins TRBV10-1 and TRBJ1-4; D is undetermined. The CDR3 is 13 amino acids. Between the trimmed V and J ends, which lost 2 bases and 8 bases, there was a span of 9 bases. CDR1 is WNHNN and CDR2 is SYGVQD in the germline V gene (reference sequence). The CDR3 protein is CASSEGPMEKLFF. CDR3 in DNA: TGCGCCAGCAGTGAGGGGCCGATGGAAAAACTGTTTTTT.

This clone has a single count. V is TRBV6-6 and J is TRBJ1-1; D gene ambiguous. Germline CDR1 reads MNHNY; CDR2 reads SVGAGI (reference sequence). Trimming cost V 0 bases and J 0 bases, with 8 bases left between them. This CDR3 spans 15 amino acids. The CDR3 bases are TGTGCCAGCAGTTACTCAGGGAACATGAACACTGAAGCTTTCTTT. This encodes CASSYSGNMNTEAFF.

The CDR3, as DNA: TGTGCCAGCAGTTATACAGGGGGCCTCACTGAAGCTTTCTTT. This gives the protein CASSYTGGLTEAFF. V is TRBV6-5 and J is TRBJ1-1; 9 bases fit TRBD1. The V gene's germline CDR1 is MNHEY and CDR2 SVGAGI. The CDR3 totals 14 residues. V shed 3 bases, J shed 4 bases, and the junction held 3 bases outside the gene matches.

J is TRBJ2-5 and V is TRBV19; the D gene is possibly TRBD2 (6 bases). V dropped 5 bases and J dropped 4 bases, with 11 bases sitting between them. The CDR3 runs to 13 residues. The germline gives CDR1 LNHDA, CDR2 SQIVND (reference sequence). The CDR3 nucleotides read TGTGCCAGTAGTGTGGGGGGAAGAGAGACCCAGTACTTC. It is translated as CASSVGGRETQYF.

The V and J genes are TRBV4-1 and TRBJ2-1; D unclear. V gave up 0 bases and J gave up 15 bases, with 24 bases separating them. This CDR3 has 16 residues. The V gene's germline CDR1 is MGHRA and CDR2 YSYEKL. The DNA for the CDR3 is TGCGCCAGCAGCCAAGATGATAGTAGAAGCACACCCCTTTTGTTCTTC. This translates into CASSQDDSRSTPLLFF.

This rearrangement joins TRBV10-3 to TRBJ2-3; 8 nucleotides agree with TRBD2. V lost 3 bases to trimming and J lost 4 bases; unmatched junction nucleotides: 9. The germline gives CDR1 ENHRY, CDR2 SYGVKD. The CDR3 has 16 amino acids. CDR3 in DNA: TGTGCCATCAGTGATGCCAGCGGGGGCATGGCAGATACGCAGTATTTT. It specifies CAISDASGGMADTQYF.

This CDR3 is CASTPPPLAGGSEQFF. CDR3 DNA: TGTGCCAGCACCCCACCCCCCCTAGCGGGGGGGTCAGAGCAGTTCTTC. This chain uses TRBV6-6 with TRBJ2-1, with 12 bases identical to TRBD2. Germline CDR1 is MNHNY and CDR2 is SVGAGI (reference sequence). The trim removed 7 bases at V and 10 bases at J, leaving 14 bases unmatched. The CDR3 covers 16 residues.

J is TRBJ2-5 and V is TRBV29-1; D call uncertain. V was pared by 0 bases and J by 3 bases, with 14 bases between. There are 15 residues in the CDR3. Germline CDR1 SQVTM, CDR2 ANQGSEA. CDR3 coding DNA: TGCAGCGTTGAAGATCTTCCCAGACGGAAAGAGACCCAGTACTTC. It encodes CSVEDLPRRKETQYF.

This clone was seen a handful of times. This sequence joins TRBV19 and TRBJ1-4; 9 bases are a match to TRBD1. The junction had 12 bases not matched to a gene; V was cut back by 8 bases and J by 8 bases. CDR3 length: 15 residues. Germline V gene data show CDR1 as LNHDA and CDR2 as SQIVND (reference sequence). The CDR3 spells CASGKLRTGEEKLFF. The CDR3 nucleotides are TGTGCCAGTGGGAAGTTGCGGACAGGGGAGGAAAAACTGTTTTTT.

The chain employs TRBV19 and TRBJ1-5, with a tentative D call TRBD1 (5 bases). This CDR3 is 13 amino acids long. V was pared by 7 bases and J by 5 bases, with 12 bases between. From germline, CDR1 is LNHDA and CDR2 SQIVND (reference sequence). The CDR3 region has the DNA TGTGCCAGTAACAAGGGGCTGGATCAGCCCCAGCATTTT. Translating it yields CASNKGLDQPQHF.

The chain has TRBV18 and TRBJ2-2; D is perhaps TRBD2 (5 bases). The CDR3 length is 14 residues. CDR1 KGHSH and CDR2 LQKENI come from the germline V gene. V shed 2 bases and J shed 4 bases, with 8 bases lying between them. The CDR3 coding sequence is TGTGCCAGCTCACCAACGGGGAGCACCGGGGAGCTGTTTTTT. Protein product: CASSPTGSTGELFF.

In regard to this clone: It is unclear where the CDR3 begins or ends on the DNA, so no DNA is shown, and the CDR3 is as TCRdb lists it. This chain connects TRBV4-3 to TRBJ2-1; the table assigns TRBD2, which was not confirmed against the DNA. The CDR3 length equals 17 residues, ends included. The germline gives CDR1 LGHNA, CDR2 YSLEER. The CDR3: CASSQDSVRGDYNEQFF.

The chain is built from TRBV9 and TRBJ1-3, with D unclear. The CDR3 runs 14 residues. In germline, CDR1 is SGDLS, CDR2 YYNGEE. The V gene lost 4 bases and the J gene lost 0 bases, with 8 bases spanning the gap. CDR3 DNA sequence: TGTGCCAGCAGCAAAACTTACTCTGGAAACACCATATATTTT. It translates to CASSKTYSGNTIYF.

The V and J genes are TRBV7-2 and TRBJ1-1; the D is unclear. The CDR3 spans 13 residues. Trimming removed 5 bases from V and 5 bases from J, with 12 bases in between. In germline, CDR1 is SGHTA, CDR2 FQGNSA. CDR3 in DNA: TGTGCCAGCAGCCCCGGGCCTGGGACTGAAGCTTTCTTT. It codes for CASSPGPGTEAFF.

The genes are TRBV19 and TRBJ2-1; no clear D gene. The germline V gene has CDR1 LNHDA and CDR2 SQIVND (reference sequence). The CDR3 consists of 11 residues. The V gene lost 8 bases and the J gene lost 4 bases, with 6 bases spanning the gap. Here the CDR3 reads CASRVYNEQFF. The CDR3 DNA reads as TGTGCCAGTCGAGTATACAATGAGCAGTTCTTC.

J is TRBJ1-1 and V is TRBV7-6; D perhaps matches TRBD1 (6 bases). Germline V gives CDR1 SGHVS, CDR2 FNYEAQ. The CDR3 runs to 13 residues. The V end was cut by 0 bases, the J end by 6 bases, with 8 bases between. The CDR3 sequence: CASSLAGQSEAFF. CDR3 in DNA: TGTGCCAGCAGCTTAGCGGGACAATCTGAAGCTTTCTTT.

V usage is TRBV10-3 and J usage is TRBJ2-2, with D possibly being TRBD1 or TRBD2 (6 bases each). V lost 2 bases and J 4 bases, leaving 11 bases between the germline ends. The CDR3 sequence is 15 residues long. Germline lookup yields CDR1 ENHRY and CDR2 SYGVKD. The CDR3 DNA reads TGTGCCATCAGTGAGCGGGGGCGAGGCACCGGGGAGCTGTTTTTT. It translates to CAISERGRGTGELFF.

This clone showed up just once. Additional DNA sequences in this sample encode the identical CDR3. The chain links TRBV7-6 to TRBJ2-3; D is uncertain. The CDR3 sequence is 13 residues long. The V end lost 0 bases, the J end lost 4 bases, and 5 bases lay between the germline ends. Germline V gives CDR1 SGHVS, CDR2 FNYEAQ. CDR3 region: CASSLAGADTQYF. In DNA form, the CDR3 reads TGTGCCAGCAGCTTAGCTGGCGCAGATACGCAGTATTTT. The full variable domain, in which reference TRBV7-6 and TRBJ2-3 provide the parts outside the CDR3, is GAGVSQSPRYKVTKRGQDVALRCDPISGHVSLYWYRQALGQGPEFLTYFNYEAQQDKSGLPNDRFSAERPEGSISTLTIQRTEQRDSAMYRCASSLAGADTQYFGPGTRLTVL.